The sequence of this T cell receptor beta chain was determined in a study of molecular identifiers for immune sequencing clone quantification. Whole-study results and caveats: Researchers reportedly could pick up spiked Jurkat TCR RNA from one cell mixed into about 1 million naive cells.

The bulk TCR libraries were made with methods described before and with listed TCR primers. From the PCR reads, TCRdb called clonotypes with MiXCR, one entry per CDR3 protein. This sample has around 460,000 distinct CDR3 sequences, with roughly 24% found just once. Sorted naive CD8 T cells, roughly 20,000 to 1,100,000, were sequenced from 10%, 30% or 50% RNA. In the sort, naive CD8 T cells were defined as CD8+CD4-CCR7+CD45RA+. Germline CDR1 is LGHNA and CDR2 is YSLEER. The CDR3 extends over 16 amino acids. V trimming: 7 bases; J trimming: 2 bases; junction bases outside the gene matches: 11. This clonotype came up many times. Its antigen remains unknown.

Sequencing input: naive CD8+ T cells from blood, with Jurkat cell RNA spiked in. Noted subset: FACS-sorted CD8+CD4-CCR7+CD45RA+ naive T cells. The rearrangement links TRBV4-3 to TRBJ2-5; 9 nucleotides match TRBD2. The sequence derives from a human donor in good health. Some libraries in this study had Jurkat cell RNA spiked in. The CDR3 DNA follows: TGCGCCAGCACTAAAAGTCTGGCGGGAGGGCAAGAGACCCAGTACTTC. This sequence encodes CASTKSLAGGQETQYF.